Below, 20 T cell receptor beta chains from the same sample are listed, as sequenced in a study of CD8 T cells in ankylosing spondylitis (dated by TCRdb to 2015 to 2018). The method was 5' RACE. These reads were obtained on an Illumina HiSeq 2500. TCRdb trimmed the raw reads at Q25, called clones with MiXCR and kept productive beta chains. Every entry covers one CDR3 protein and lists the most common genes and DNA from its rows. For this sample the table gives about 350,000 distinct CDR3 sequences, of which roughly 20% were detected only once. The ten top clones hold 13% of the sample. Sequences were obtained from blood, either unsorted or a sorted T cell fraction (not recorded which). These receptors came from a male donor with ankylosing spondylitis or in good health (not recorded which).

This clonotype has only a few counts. The CDR3 DNA reads TGCAGCGTTACGGGACAGCTTAGGGGAGAGACCCAGTACTTC. Its protein product is CSVTGQLRGETQYF. The rearrangement links TRBV29-1 to TRBJ2-5, with 7 bases aligning to TRBD1. Germline loops: CDR1 SQVTM, CDR2 ANQGSEA. J was trimmed by 4 bases and V by 5 bases; bases with no gene match: 10. The CDR3 loop spans 14 amino acids. Full variable domain (missing parts from reference TRBV29-1 and TRBJ2-5): SAVISQKPSRDICQRGTSLTIQCQVDSQVTMMFWYRQQPGQSLTLIATANQGSEATYESGFVIDKFPISRPNLTFSTLTVSNMSPEDSSIYLCSVTGQLRGETQYFGPGTRLLVL.

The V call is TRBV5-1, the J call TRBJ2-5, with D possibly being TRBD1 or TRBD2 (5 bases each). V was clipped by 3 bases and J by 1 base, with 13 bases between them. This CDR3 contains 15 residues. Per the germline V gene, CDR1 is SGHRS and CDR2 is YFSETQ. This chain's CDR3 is CASSSDPGPQETQYF. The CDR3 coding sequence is TGCGCCAGCAGCTCGGATCCGGGGCCCCAAGAGACCCAGTACTTC. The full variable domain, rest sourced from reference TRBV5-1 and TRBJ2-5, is KAGVTQTPRYLIKTRGQQVTLSCSPISGHRSVSWYQQTPGQGLQFLFEYFSETQRNKGNFPGRFSGRQFSNSRSEMNVSTLELGDSALYLCASSSDPGPQETQYFGPGTRLLVL.

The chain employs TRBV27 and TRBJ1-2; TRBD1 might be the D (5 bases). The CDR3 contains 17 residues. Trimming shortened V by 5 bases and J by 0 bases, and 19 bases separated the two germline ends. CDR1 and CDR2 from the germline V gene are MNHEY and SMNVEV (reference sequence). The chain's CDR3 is CASSTTPSAGANYGYTF. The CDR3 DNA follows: TGTGCCAGCAGTACAACCCCATCCGCGGGGGCTAACTATGGCTACACCTTC.

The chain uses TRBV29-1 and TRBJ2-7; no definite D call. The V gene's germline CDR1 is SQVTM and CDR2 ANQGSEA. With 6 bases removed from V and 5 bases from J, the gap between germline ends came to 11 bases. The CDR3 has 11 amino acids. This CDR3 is CSVDSLDEQYF. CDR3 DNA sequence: TGCAGCGTGGATTCTCTAGACGAGCAGTACTTC.

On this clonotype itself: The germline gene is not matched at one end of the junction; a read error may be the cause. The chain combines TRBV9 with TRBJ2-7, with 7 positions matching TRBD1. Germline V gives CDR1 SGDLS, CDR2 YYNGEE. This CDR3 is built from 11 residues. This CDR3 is CASSSMGQYHF. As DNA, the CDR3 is TGTGCCAGCAGCAGCATGGGACAGTACCACTTC.

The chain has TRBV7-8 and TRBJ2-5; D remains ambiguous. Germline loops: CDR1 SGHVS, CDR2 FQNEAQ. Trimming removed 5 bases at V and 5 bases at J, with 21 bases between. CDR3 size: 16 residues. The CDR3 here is CASSPNSGGRWETQYF. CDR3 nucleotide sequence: TGTGCCAGCAGCCCTAATTCGGGTGGGCGCTGGGAGACCCAGTACTTC.

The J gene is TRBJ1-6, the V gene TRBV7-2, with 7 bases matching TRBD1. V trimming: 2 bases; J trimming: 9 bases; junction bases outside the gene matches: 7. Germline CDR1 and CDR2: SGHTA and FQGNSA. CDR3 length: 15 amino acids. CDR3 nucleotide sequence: TGTGCCAGCAGCTTAAGGCAGGGGGTGCGTTCACCCCTCCACTTT. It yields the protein CASSLRQGVRSPLHF. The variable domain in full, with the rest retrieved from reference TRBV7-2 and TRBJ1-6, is GAGVSQSPSNKVTEKGKDVELRCDPISGHTALYWYRQSLGQGLEFLIYFQGNSAPDKSGLPSDRFSAERTGGSVSTLTIQRTQQEDSAVYLCASSLRQGVRSPLHFGNGTRLTVT.

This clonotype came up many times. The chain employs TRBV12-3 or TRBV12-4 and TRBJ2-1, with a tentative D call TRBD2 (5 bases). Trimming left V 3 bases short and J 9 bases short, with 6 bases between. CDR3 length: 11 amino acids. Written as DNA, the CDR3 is TGTGCCAGCAGTTTCGAGGGTGAGCAGTTCTTC. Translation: CASSFEGEQFF.

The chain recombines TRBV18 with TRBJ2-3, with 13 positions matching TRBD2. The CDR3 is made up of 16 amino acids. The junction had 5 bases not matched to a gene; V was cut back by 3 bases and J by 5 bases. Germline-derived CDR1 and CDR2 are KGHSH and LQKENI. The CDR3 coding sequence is TGTGCCAGCTCACCCGCCCGACTAGCGGGGGGAGATACGCAGTATTTT. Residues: CASSPARLAGGDTQYF.

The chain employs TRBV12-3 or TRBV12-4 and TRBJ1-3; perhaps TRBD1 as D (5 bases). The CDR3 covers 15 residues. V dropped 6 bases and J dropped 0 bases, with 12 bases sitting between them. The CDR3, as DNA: TGTGCCAGCAGAGCCGACGGGGGCTCTGGAAACACCATATATTTT. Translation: CASRADGGSGNTIYF.

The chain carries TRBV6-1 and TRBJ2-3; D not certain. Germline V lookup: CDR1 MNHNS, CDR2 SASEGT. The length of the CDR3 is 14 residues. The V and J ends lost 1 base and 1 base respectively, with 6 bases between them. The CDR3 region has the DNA TGTGCCAGCAGTGAAGTTCCTCGCACAGATACGCAGTATTTT. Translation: CASSEVPRTDTQYF.

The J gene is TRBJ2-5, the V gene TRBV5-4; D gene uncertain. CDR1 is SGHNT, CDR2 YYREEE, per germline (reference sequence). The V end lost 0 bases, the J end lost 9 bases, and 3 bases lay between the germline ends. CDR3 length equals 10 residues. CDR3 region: CASSLEPQYF. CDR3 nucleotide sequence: TGTGCCAGCAGCTTGGAACCCCAGTACTTC.

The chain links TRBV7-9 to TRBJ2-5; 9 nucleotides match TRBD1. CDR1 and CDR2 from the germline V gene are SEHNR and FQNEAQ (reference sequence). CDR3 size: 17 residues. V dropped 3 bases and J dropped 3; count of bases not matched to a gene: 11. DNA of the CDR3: TGTGCCAGCAGCTTCCTACTACAGGGGGCAGGGAAAGAGACCCAGTACTTC. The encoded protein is CASSFLLQGAGKETQYF. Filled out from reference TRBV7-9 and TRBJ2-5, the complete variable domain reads DTGVSQNPRHKITKRGQNVTFRCDPISEHNRLYWYRQTLGQGPEFLTYFQNEAQLEKSRLLSDRFSAERPKGSFSTLEIQRTEQGDSAMYLCASSFLLQGAGKETQYFGPGTRLLVL.

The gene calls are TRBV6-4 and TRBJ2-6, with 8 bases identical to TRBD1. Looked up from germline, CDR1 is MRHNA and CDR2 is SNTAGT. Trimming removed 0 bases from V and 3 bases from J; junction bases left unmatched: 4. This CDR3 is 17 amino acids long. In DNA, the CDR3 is TGTGCCAGCAGTGACTCACTGGACAGGGTTGGGGCCAACGTCCTGACTTTC. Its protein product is CASSDSLDRVGANVLTF.

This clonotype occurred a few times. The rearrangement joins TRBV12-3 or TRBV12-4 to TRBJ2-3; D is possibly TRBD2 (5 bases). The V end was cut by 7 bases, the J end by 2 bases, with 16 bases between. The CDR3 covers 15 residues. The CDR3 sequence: CASTPLDWPTDTQYF. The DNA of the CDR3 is TGTGCCAGCACTCCACTGGACTGGCCCACAGATACGCAGTATTTT.

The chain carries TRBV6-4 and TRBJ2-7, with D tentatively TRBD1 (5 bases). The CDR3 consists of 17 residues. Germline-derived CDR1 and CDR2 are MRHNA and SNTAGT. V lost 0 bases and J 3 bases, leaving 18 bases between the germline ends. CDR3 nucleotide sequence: TGTGCCAGCAGTGACTCGTGGTTCATGGACACCATCTACGAGCAGTACTTC. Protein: CASSDSWFMDTIYEQYF.

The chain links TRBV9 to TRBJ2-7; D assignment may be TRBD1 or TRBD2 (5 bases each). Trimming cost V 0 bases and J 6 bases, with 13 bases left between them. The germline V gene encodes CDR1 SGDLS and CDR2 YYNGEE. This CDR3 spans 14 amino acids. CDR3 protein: CASSVGPPGSEQYF. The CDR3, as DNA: TGTGCCAGCAGCGTAGGCCCCCCAGGGAGCGAGCAGTACTTC.

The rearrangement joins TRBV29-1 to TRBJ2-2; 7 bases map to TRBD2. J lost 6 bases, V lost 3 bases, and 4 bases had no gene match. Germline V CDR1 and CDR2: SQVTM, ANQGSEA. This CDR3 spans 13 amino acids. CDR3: CSVDQGGSGELFF. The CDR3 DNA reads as TGCAGCGTTGATCAGGGAGGGTCCGGGGAGCTGTTTTTT.

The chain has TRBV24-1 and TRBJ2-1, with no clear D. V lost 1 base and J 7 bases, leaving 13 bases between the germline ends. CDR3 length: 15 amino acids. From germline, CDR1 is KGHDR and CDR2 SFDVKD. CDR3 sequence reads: CATSDFGPGLNEQFF. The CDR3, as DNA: TGTGCCACCAGTGATTTTGGTCCCGGTTTGAATGAGCAGTTCTTC.

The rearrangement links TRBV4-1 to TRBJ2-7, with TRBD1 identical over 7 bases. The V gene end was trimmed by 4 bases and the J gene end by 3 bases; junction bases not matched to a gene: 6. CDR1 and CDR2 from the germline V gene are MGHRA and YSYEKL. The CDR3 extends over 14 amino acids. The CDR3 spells CASSPPDRDYEQYF. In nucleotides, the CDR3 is TGCGCCAGCAGCCCACCTGACAGGGACTACGAGCAGTACTTC.